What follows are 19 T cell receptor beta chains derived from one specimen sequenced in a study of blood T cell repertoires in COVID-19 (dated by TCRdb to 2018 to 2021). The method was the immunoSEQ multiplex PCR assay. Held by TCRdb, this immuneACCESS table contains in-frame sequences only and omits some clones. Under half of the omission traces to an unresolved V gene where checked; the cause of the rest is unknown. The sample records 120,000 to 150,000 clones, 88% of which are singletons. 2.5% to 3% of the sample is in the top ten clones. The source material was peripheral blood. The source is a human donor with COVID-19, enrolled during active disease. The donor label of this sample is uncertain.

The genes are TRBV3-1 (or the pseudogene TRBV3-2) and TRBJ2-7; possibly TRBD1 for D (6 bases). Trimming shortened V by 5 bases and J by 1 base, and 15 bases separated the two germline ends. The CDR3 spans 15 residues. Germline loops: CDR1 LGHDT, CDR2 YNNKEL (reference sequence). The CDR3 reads CASSEGPTGSYEQYF. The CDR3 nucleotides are TGTGCCAGCAGCGAGGGACCGACAGGTTCCTACGAGCAGTACTTC.

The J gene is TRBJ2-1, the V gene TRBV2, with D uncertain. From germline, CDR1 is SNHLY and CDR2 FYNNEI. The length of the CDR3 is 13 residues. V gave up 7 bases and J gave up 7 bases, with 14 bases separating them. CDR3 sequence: CASTILVENEQFF. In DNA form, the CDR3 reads TGTGCCAGCACCATTTTAGTAGAGAATGAGCAGTTCTTC.

CDR3 nucleotide sequence: TGTGCCAGCAGCGTAGAGGCCCGGGGAGTCCCCGGGGAGCTGTTTTTT. It translates to CASSVEARGVPGELFF. The chain couples TRBV9 to TRBJ2-2; D is possibly TRBD2 (5 bases). The CDR3 sequence is 16 residues long. Trimming removed 0 bases at V and 6 bases at J, with 15 bases between. Germline-derived CDR1 and CDR2 are SGDLS and YYNGEE.

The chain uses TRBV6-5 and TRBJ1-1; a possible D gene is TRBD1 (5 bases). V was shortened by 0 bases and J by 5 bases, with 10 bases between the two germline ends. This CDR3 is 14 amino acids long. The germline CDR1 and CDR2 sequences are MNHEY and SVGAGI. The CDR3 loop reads CASSYSSGTTEAFF. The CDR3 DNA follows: TGTGCCAGCAGTTACTCATCAGGGACTACTGAAGCTTTCTTT.

The CDR3 protein is CASRGEQAYGYTF. The CDR3 DNA reads as TGTGCCAGCCGGGGGGAGCAGGCCTATGGCTACACCTTC. The chain combines TRBV6-6 with TRBJ1-2; maybe TRBD1 (5 bases). The germline gives CDR1 MNHNY, CDR2 SVGAGI (reference sequence). Between the trimmed V and J ends, which lost 8 bases and 4 bases, there was a span of 14 bases. CDR3 length: 13 residues.

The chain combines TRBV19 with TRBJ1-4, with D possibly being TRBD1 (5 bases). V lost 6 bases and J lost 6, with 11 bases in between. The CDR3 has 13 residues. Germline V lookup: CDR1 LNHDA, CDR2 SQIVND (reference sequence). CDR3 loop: CASRRGGDEKLFF. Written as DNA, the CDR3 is TGTGCCAGTAGGCGGGGGGGAGATGAAAAACTGTTTTTT.

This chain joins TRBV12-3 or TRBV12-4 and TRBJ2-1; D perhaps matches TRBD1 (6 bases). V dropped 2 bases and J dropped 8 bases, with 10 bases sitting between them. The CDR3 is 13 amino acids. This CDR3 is CASSLPGHYEQFF. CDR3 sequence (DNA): TGTGCCAGCAGTTTACCGGGACACTATGAGCAGTTCTTC.

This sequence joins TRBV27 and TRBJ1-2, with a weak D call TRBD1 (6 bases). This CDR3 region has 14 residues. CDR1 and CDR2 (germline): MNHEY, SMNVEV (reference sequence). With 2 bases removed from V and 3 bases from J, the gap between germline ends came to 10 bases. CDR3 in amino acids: CASSLVGADYGYTF. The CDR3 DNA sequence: TGTGCCAGCAGTTTAGTGGGGGCGGACTATGGCTACACCTTC.

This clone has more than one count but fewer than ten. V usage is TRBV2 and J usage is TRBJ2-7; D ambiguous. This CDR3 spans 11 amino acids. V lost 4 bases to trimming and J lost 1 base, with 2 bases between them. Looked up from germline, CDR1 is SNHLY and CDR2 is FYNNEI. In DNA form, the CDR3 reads TGTGCCAGCAGTGCTTCCTACGAGCAGTACTTC. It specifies CASSASYEQYF. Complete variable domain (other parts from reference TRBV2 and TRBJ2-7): EPEVTQTPSHQVTQMGQEVILRCVPISNHLYFYWYRQILGQKVEFLVSFYNNEISEKSEIFDDQFSVERPDGSNFTLKIRSTKLEDSAMYFCASSASYEQYFGPGTRLTVT.

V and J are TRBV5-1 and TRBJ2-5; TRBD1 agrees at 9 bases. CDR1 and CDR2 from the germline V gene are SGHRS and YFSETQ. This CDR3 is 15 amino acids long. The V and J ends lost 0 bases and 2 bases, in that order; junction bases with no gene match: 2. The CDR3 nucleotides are TGCGCCAGCAGCTTGGCCGGGACAGGGCAAGAGACCCAGTACTTC. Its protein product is CASSLAGTGQETQYF.

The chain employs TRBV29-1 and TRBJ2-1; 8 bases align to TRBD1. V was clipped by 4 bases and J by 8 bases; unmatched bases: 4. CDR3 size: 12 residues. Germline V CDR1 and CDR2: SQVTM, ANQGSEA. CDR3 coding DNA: TGCAGCGTTGGACAGGGGCTTGATGAGCAGTTCTTC. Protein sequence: CSVGQGLDEQFF.

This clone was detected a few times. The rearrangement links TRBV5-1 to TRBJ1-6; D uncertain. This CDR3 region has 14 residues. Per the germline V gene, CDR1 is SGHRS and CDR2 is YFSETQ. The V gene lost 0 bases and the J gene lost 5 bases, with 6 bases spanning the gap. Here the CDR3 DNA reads TGCGCCAGCAGCTTGGGACAAAATAATTCACCCCTCCACTTT. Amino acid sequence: CASSLGQNNSPLHF.

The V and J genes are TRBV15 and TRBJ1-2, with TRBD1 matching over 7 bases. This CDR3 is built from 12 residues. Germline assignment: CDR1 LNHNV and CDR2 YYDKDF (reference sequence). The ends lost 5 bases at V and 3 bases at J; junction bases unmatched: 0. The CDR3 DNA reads TGTGCCACCAGCCAGGGGGACTATGGCTACACCTTC. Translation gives CATSQGDYGYTF.

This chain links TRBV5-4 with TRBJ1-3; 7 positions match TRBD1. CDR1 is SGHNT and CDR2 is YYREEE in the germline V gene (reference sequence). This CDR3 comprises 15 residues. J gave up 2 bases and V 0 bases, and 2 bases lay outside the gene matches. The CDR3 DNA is TGTGCCAGCAGCTTGGATCAGGGGGCTGGAAACACCATATATTTT. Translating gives CASSLDQGAGNTIYF.

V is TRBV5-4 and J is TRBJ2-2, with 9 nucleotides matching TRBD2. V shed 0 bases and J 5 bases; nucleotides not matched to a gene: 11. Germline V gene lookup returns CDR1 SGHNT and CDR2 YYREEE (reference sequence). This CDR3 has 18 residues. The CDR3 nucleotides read TGTGCCAGCAGCTTGGGCTTGGGCGGGAGGGCCAGGACCGGGGAGCTGTTTTTT. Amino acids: CASSLGLGGRARTGELFF. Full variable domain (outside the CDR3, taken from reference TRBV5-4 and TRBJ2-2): ETGVTQSPTHLIKTRGQQVTLRCSSQSGHNTVSWYQQALGQGPQFIFQYYREEENGRGNFPPRFSGLQFPNYSSELNVNALELDDSALYLCASSLGLGGRARTGELFFGEGSRLTVL.

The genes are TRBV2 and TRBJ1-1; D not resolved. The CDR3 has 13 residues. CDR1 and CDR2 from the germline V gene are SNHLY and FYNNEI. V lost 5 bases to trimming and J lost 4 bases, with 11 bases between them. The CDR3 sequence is CASSPASVTEAFF. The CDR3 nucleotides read TGTGCCAGCAGTCCCGCCAGCGTCACTGAAGCTTTCTTT.

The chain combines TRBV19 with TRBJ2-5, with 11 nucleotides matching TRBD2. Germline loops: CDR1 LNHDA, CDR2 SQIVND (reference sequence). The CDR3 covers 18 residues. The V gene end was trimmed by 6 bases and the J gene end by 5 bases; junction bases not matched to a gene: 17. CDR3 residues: CASRCPSTSGAVIETQYF. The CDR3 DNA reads TGTGCCAGTAGATGCCCCTCGACTAGCGGGGCAGTTATTGAGACCCAGTACTTC.

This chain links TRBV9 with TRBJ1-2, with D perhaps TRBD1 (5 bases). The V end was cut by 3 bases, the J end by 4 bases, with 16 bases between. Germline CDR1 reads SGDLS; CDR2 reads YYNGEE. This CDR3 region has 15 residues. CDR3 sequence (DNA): TGTGCCAGCAGCGCCGAGGGAGGGGCCTCCTATGGCTACACCTTC. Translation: CASSAEGGASYGYTF. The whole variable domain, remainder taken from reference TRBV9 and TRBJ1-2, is DSGVTQTPKHLITATGQRVTLRCSPRSGDLSVYWYQQSLDQGLQFLIQYYNGEERAKGNILERFSAQQFPDLHSELNLSSLELGDSALYFCASSAEGGASYGYTFGSGTRLTVV.

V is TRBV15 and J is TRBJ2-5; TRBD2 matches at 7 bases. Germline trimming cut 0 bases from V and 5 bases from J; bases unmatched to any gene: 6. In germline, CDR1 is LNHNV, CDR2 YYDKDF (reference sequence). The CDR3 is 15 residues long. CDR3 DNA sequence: TGTGCCACCAGCAGAGATTTCACTAGCGCGGAGACCCAGTACTTC. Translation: CATSRDFTSAETQYF.